The TCR beta chain under discussion was sequenced for a study of CD8 T cells in ankylosing spondylitis. TCRdb ran MiXCR on the 5' RACE reads and lists one entry per CDR3 protein. The table lists roughly 190,000 distinct CDR3 sequences, roughly 13% of them singletons, with more than 15% in the top ten. This clonotype was seen more than once but under ten times. Its specificity is not known. CDR3 length: 14 amino acids. Trimming took 6 bases from V and 5 from J; bases not matched to a gene: 4. General study results and limits: Characteristic of ankylosing spondylitis blood, it appeared, was a TCR beta motif comprising several highly homologous variants.

The chain uses TRBV12-3 or TRBV12-4 and TRBJ2-5, with TRBD2 matching over 12 bases. The sequenced sample consisted of blood, either unsorted or a sorted T cell fraction (not recorded which). The receptor was derived from a male donor with ankylosing spondylitis or in good health (not recorded which). CDR3 sequence reads: CASRTSGSWETQYF. DNA of the CDR3: TGTGCCAGCAGGACTAGCGGGAGCTGGGAGACCCAGTACTTC.